This TCR beta chain was retrieved from a study of blood T cell repertoires in COVID-19. Study context: The United States, Italy and Spain supplied acute and convalescent COVID-19 samples. T cells, B-cell-depleted T cells, or PBMCs supplied cDNA or gDNA.

The data were produced by immunoSEQ multiplex PCR, yet TCRdb's version contains in-frame clones alone and is incomplete. The repertoire holds a few hundred thousand clones, with 75% to 90% as singletons. V was cut by 3 bases and J by 7 bases, with 13 bases left in between. CDR3 size: 13 residues. CDR1 and CDR2 (germline): LNHDA, SQIVND (reference sequence). Specimen: peripheral blood. V and J are TRBV19 and TRBJ2-7; D is uncertain. This TCR came from a human donor in a cohort sampled during active COVID-19. CDR3 bases: TGTGCCAGTAGTATGGCACTACTGGAAGAGCAGTACTTC. Its protein is CASSMALLEEQYF.